The 12 T cell receptor beta chains listed next were all sequenced from one sample in a study of T cell changes during pregnancy in multiple sclerosis. The assay was immunoSEQ multiplex PCR, and TCRdb's table has in-frame clones only and misses some. The sample has some 38,000 clones; 94% are singletons. Sequencing used CD4+ T cells from peripheral blood mononuclear cells, obtained in the second trimester of pregnancy. These receptors all stem from a female donor with multiple sclerosis, enrolled in a pregnancy study.

The rearrangement links TRBV5-4 to TRBJ1-1; maybe TRBD1 (6 bases). Germline CDR1 is SGHNT and CDR2 is YYREEE (reference sequence). V was clipped by 0 bases and J by 8 bases, with 11 bases between them. This CDR3 contains 13 residues. The CDR3 bases are TGTGCCAGCAGCTTGGATTGGGGGGGCGAAGCTTTCTTT. Its translation is CASSLDWGGEAFF.

The rearrangement joins TRBV28 to TRBJ2-7, with 12 bases aligning to TRBD2. The length of the CDR3 is 15 residues. The germline gives CDR1 MDHEN, CDR2 SYDVKM. The V gene end was trimmed by 6 bases and the J gene end by 2 bases; junction bases not matched to a gene: 5. CDR3 in amino acids: CASRRTSGRPYEQYF. The CDR3 DNA is TGTGCCAGCAGGCGAACTAGCGGGAGGCCCTACGAGCAGTACTTC.

J is TRBJ2-7 and V is TRBV6-5, with 8 bases fitting TRBD1. CDR3 length equals 14 residues. Trimming cost V 2 bases and J 1 base; bases outside gene matches: 1. Germline V gene data show CDR1 as MNHEY and CDR2 as SVGAGI. CDR3 amino acids: CASSYDRGSYEQYF. As DNA, the CDR3 is TGTGCCAGCAGTTACGACAGGGGTTCCTACGAGCAGTACTTC.

The V call is TRBV9, the J call TRBJ1-1; perhaps TRBD1 as D (5 bases). Looked up from germline, CDR1 is SGDLS and CDR2 is YYNGEE. V shed 4 bases and J shed 5 bases, with 15 bases lying between them. The CDR3 extends over 14 amino acids. The CDR3 is CASSSSPGGTEAFF. The CDR3 region has the DNA TGTGCCAGCAGCTCCTCCCCCGGGGGGACTGAAGCTTTCTTT.

This sequence joins TRBV28 and TRBJ2-7; 8 nucleotides align to TRBD1. The junction had 7 bases not matched to a gene; V was cut back by 6 bases and J by 3 bases. This CDR3 is 14 amino acids long. Germline assignment: CDR1 MDHEN and CDR2 SYDVKM. The DNA of the CDR3 is TGTGCCAGCAGGCCTGAAGGGACAGGCTACGAGCAGTACTTC. This encodes CASRPEGTGYEQYF.

The V and J genes are TRBV7-3 and TRBJ2-6; 10 nucleotides line up with TRBD1. The V and J ends lost 6 bases and 2 bases, in that order; junction bases with no gene match: 7. Germline lookup yields CDR1 SGHTA and CDR2 FQGTGA. The CDR3 length is 17 residues. CDR3 DNA: TGTGCCAGCAGACCGGGACAGGGGAGAACTGGGGCCAACGTCCTGACTTTC. Translating it yields CASRPGQGRTGANVLTF. Using reference TRBV7-3 and TRBJ2-6 for the parts outside the CDR3, the full variable domain is GAGVSQTPSNKVTEKGKYVELRCDPISGHTALYWYRQSLGQGPEFLIYFQGTGAADDSGLPNDRFFAVRPEGSVSTLKIQRTERGDSAVYLCASRPGQGRTGANVLTFGAGSRLTVL.

CDR3 sequence: CASSLLRFGAGGLETQYF. The CDR3 nucleotides are TGTGCCAGCAGTTTATTACGCTTTGGAGCGGGAGGTCTAGAGACCCAGTACTTC. V gene TRBV28 combines with J gene TRBJ2-5; 9 bases are a match to TRBD2. There are 18 residues in the CDR3. Germline CDR1 is MDHEN and CDR2 is SYDVKM. J was trimmed by 4 bases and V by 1 base; bases with no gene match: 13.

V gene TRBV6-5 combines with J gene TRBJ2-7, with TRBD1 matching 9 bases. This CDR3 spans 15 amino acids. Germline CDR1 is MNHEY and CDR2 is SVGAGI. Trimming at V came to 6 bases and at J to 3 bases, leaving 9 bases not matched to a gene. CDR3 sequence reads: CASRAPGQGLYEQYF. In nucleotides, the CDR3 is TGTGCCAGCAGAGCACCGGGACAGGGACTCTACGAGCAGTACTTC.

The V call is TRBV9, the J call TRBJ2-2; D ambiguous. Germline V gene sequence: CDR1 SGDLS, CDR2 YYNGEE. This CDR3 has 13 residues. The V and J ends lost 2 bases and 7 bases respectively, with 9 bases between them. The CDR3 here is CASSVAGHGELFF. The CDR3 region has the DNA TGTGCCAGCAGCGTCGCAGGTCACGGGGAGCTGTTTTTT.

The table lists this clone with a count of one. The chain recombines TRBV7-2 with TRBJ2-1; 7 bases line up with TRBD1. CDR3 size: 15 residues. Unmatched junction bases numbered 5, after V lost 1 base and J lost 5 bases. Germline CDR1 SGHTA, CDR2 FQGNSA. CDR3 sequence (DNA): TGTGCCAGCAGCTTAGTCTCGACAGGGAACAATGAGCAGTTCTTC. It translates to CASSLVSTGNNEQFF.

The rearrangement joins TRBV4-2 to TRBJ2-3; 9 nucleotides match TRBD2. V lost 5 bases and J lost 2; bases outside the gene matches: 11. This CDR3 comprises 17 residues. The germline V gene encodes CDR1 LGHNA and CDR2 YNFKEQ. CDR3 sequence: CASSTTLSGGPTDTQYF. The CDR3 DNA sequence: TGTGCCAGCAGCACAACGTTGAGCGGGGGGCCCACAGATACGCAGTATTTT.

J is TRBJ1-1 and V is TRBV6-5, with unresolved D. The CDR3 is 11 residues long. Germline V CDR1 and CDR2: MNHEY, SVGAGI. V lost 10 bases and J lost 0, with 6 bases in between. CDR3 sequence reads: CATAMNTEAFF. For the CDR3, the DNA is TGTGCCACCGCGATGAACACTGAAGCTTTCTTT.